This T cell receptor beta chain emerged from a study of blood T cell repertoires in COVID-19. Sequencing was performed with immunoSEQ multiplex PCR; in TCRdb, only in-frame clones are kept and a portion is missing. The repertoire holds roughly 570,000 clones, with about 89% as singletons. The Seattle patients, enrolled during active infection, were followed longitudinally. This CDR3 contains 14 residues. Trimming stripped 0 bases from V and 5 bases from J, with 11 bases between. The germline gives CDR1 MGHRA, CDR2 YSYEKL. The V and J genes are TRBV4-1 and TRBJ2-7; D possibly corresponds to TRBD1 (5 bases). Sequenced sample: peripheral blood. The TCR comes from a woman aged 50 to 60 with COVID-19, enrolled during active disease. The CDR3 spells CASSQDAVRDEQYF. The CDR3 DNA sequence: TGCGCCAGCAGCCAAGACGCCGTCAGGGACGAGCAGTACTTC.